The sequence of this TCR beta chain was determined in a study of cytomegalovirus exposure and HLA in healthy donors. Comments on this clone: The antigen is not known.

Germline loops: CDR1 MNHEY, CDR2 SMNVEV (reference sequence). Trimming shortened V by 5 bases and J by 6 bases, and 10 bases separated the two germline ends. The CDR3 extends over 12 amino acids. The study, taken as a whole, reports: The only immune exposure information that was available was CMV serostatus.

The study ran its PCR with 60 Vbeta and 13 Jbeta primers. TCRdb's table, derived via immunoSEQ multiplex PCR, lists solely in-frame clones and lacks some. The sample has around 140,000 clones; 60% to 80% are singletons. V is TRBV27 and J is TRBJ1-1; D gene uncertain. Sequencing was performed on PBMCs. This sequence was found in a male donor in good health and CMV-seronegative. Here the CDR3 DNA reads TGTGCCAGCAGTCACGATGGCTCTGAAGCTTTCTTT. It yields the protein CASSHDGSEAFF.